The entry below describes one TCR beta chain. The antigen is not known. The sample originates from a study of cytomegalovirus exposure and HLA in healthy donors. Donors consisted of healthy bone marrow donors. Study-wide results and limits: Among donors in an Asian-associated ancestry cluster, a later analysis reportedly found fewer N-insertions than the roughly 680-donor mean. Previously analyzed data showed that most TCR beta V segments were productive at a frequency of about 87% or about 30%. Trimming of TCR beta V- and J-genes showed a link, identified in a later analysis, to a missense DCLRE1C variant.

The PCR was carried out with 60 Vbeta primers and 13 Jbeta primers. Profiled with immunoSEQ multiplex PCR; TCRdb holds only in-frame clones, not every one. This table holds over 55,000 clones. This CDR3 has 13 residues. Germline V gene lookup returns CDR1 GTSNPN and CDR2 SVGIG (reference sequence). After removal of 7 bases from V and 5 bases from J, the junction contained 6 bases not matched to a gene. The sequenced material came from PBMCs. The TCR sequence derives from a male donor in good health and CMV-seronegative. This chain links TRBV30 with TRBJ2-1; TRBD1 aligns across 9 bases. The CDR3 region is CAYRQGVNNEQFF. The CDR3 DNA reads TGTGCCTACCGACAGGGGGTTAACAATGAGCAGTTCTTC.